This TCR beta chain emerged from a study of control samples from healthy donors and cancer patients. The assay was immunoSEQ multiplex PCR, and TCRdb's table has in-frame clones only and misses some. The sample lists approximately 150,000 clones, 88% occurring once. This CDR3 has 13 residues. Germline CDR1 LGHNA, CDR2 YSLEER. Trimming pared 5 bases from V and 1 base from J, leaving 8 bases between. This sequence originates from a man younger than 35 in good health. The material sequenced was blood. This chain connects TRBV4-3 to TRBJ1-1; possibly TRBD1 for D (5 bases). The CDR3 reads CASSYTGNTEAFF. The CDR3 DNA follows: TGCGCCAGCAGCTATACAGGGAACACTGAAGCTTTCTTT.